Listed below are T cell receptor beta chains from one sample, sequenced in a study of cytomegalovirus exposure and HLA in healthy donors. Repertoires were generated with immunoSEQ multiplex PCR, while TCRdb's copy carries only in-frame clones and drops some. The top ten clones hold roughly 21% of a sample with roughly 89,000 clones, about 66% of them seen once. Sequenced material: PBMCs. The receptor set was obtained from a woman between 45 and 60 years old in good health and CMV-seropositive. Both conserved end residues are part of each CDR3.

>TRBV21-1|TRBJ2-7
CASSKGSITGLAAPYEQYF
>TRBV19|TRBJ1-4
CASSTRQGGGKLFF
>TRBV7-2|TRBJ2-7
CASSLSGLAGWEQYF
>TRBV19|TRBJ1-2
CASSTRWAEDPYGYTF
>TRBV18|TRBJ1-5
CASSPQDNHGQPQHF
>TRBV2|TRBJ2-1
CASRPFAGGTNEQFF
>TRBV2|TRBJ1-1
CASSEDRTRWVTEAFF
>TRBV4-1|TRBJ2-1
CASSQAFDASDEQFF
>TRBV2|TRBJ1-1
CASSEALLGGGF
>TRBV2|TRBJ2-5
CASLMRGPWETQYF
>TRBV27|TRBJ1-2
CASSLLSSGGYTF
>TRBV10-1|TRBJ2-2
CASSVQGGTGELFF
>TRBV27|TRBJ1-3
CASRTTVSGNTIYF
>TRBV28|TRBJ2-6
CASSFISSGANVLTF
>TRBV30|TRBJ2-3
CAWSTAGTSTDTQYF
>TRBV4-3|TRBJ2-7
CASSQDLMGQTFYEQYF
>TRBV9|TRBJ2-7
CASSPRDSPNRNEQYF
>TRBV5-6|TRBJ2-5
CASSWGTSEETQYF
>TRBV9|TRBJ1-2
CASSVLGVDGYTF
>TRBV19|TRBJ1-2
CASSIGGDGYTF
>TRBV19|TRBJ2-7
CATRRDRDTHEQYF
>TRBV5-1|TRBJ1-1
CASSRDREVTEAFF
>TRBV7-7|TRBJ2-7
CASSPSTATYEQYF
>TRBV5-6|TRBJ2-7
CASSLGPAGGSYEQYF
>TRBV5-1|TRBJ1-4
CASSLAGGTTNEKLFF
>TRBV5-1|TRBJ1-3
CASSFGGTGNTIYF
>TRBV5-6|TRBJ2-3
CASSLGAGQATSTDTQYF
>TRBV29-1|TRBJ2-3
CSVEDLYGVYF
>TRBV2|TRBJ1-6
CASSPGQGMSPLHF
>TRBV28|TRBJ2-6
CASSPPEETAGANVLTF
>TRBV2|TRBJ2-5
CASSEGTSGGATQYF
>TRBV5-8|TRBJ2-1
CASSLWQANEQFF
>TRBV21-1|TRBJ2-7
CASSKSVGVGASYEQYF
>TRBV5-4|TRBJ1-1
CASTLDRGHEAFF
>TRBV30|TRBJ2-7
CAWSVLGLPYEQYF
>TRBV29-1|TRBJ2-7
CSVEAPGQGYSYEQYF
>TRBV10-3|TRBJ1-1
CAISGQAEAFF
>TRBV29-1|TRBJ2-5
CSYRGTGTQYF
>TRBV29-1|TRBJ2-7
CSVDQGNGQYF
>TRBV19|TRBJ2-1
CASTIGTSGGNEQFF
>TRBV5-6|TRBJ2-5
CASSLLTDSYQETQYF
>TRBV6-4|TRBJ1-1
CASSPGQGNTEAFF
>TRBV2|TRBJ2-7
CASSEDPVGGEQYF
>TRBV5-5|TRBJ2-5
CASSLENPGETQYF
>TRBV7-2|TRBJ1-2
CASSSRDRGRGGYTF
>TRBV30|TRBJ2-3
CAWKPGGNTQYF
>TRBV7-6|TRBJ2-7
CASSSSGGPGEQYF
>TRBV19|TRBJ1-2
CASSPAGQDYGYTF
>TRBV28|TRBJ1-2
CASTAGTGGVYGYTF
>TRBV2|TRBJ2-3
CASTTGGLTDTQYF
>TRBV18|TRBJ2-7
CASSPGVGSSYEQYF
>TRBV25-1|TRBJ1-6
CATTAGPSSPLHF
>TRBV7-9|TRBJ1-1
CASSPALGQGNTEAFF
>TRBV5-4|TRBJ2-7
CASSYVAGGSYEQYF
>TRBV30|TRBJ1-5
CAWSSDRAQPQHF
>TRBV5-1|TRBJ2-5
CASNLVGTGGWETQYF
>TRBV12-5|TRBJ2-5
CASATSGTGQETQYF
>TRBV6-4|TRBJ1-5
CASSDPGDSQPQHF
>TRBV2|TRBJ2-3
CASRDLGGPGDTQYF
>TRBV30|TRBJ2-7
CAWSVLGGVREQYF